This TCR beta chain was observed in a study of regulatory T cells in long-lasting Graves disease. Both iRepertoire HTBI primers and Arm-PCR of CDR3 regions were used to build the TCR beta libraries. Via MiXCR, TCRdb re-called the multiplex PCR reads, giving one row per CDR3 protein. Of approximately 540,000 distinct CDR3 sequences in the sample, around 12% are singletons; the top ten hold roughly 8.2%. As for time point: newly diagnosed GD, antithyroid drugs for less than 3 months. The TCR library used RNA extracted from PBMCs. V dropped 6 bases and J dropped 4 bases, with 10 bases sitting between them. This CDR3 is built from 12 residues. The germline V gene has CDR1 SNHLY and CDR2 FYNNEI. The same sample was also used in a study of T cells in Graves' hyperthyroidism and ophthalmopathy.

The sequencing here drew on peripheral blood mononuclear cells (PBMCs), taken at new diagnosis, from a patient treated with antithyroid drugs. V is TRBV2 and J is TRBJ2-7; D gene uncertain. This receptor was taken from a woman aged 25-40 years with Graves disease. The CDR3 is CASSLGNYEQYV. CDR3 in DNA: TGTGCCAGCAGCTTAGGAAATTACGAGCAGTACGTC.